This T cell receptor (beta chain) originates from a study of T cells in Graves' hyperthyroidism and ophthalmopathy. Study in general: The blood sample was taken at first diagnosis, before treatment began. Regarding the study as a whole: Among thyroid clonotypes expanded above 0.001, most also appeared in blood.

Details on this clonotype: Its antigen remains unknown.

TCR beta CDR3 sequences were amplified from RNA transcripts. The TCR CDR3 first-round RT-PCR relied on the HTBI primer set. One entry per CDR3 protein results from TCRdb running MiXCR on the multiplex PCR reads. The sample contains 450,000 to 650,000 distinct CDR3 sequences, about 14% of which appear only once. In the ophthalmopathy cohort, Clinical Activity Score was at least 3, NOSPECS grade at least 4, and duration under 3 months. V was pared by 6 bases and J by 3 bases, with 15 bases between. CDR1 LNHDA and CDR2 SQIVND come from the germline V gene (reference sequence). This CDR3 is built from 14 residues.

The chain carries TRBV19 and TRBJ2-7, with D perhaps TRBD2 (6 bases). Input material: blood. This clonotype was obtained from a woman aged 18 to 35 with Graves' ophthalmopathy. CDR3: CASRSTGVGYEQYF. The CDR3, as DNA: TGTGCCAGTAGGTCAACGGGGGTCGGCTACGAGCAGTACTTC.